This T cell receptor beta chain appears in the sequencing data of a study of beta chain features in type 1 diabetes. It was via CD45RO/CCR7/CD25/CD127/CD95/CD27 that CD4+ naive, central memory, regulatory and stem cell-like memory cells were sorted. Points from the study as a whole: Patients' naive, central memory and regulatory TCRB repertoires appeared more alike than those of healthy donors. TCRB CDR3s from Type 1 diabetes patients were moderately but significantly shorter in all four CD4+ subsets.

The CDR3 consists of 12 residues. Germline V gene lookup returns CDR1 MDHEN and CDR2 SYDVKM. Trimming shortened V by 3 bases and J by 8 bases, and 10 bases separated the two germline ends. About this clone: Its specificity is not known.

TCRB transcripts that were expressed got sequenced, as all of the isolated RNA had been reverse transcribed. Some clones are missing from TCRdb's copy, which holds only in-frame ones; the method was immunoSEQ multiplex PCR. The sample includes about 710,000 clones, around 15% seen only once; the top ten take approximately 0.043%. The rearrangement uses TRBV28 and TRBJ1-1; tentative D call: TRBD1 (6 bases). The sequenced sample consisted of naive CD4+ T cells from blood. The sequence derives from a young man with type 1 diabetes. The CDR3 is CASSFGGREAFF. The DNA of the CDR3 is TGTGCCAGCAGTTTCGGGGGGCGAGAAGCTTTCTTT.